This passage covers 11 T cell receptor beta chains from one sample sequenced in a study of T cells after yellow fever vaccination. TCRdb re-derived calls from the 5' RACE reads in MiXCR, one entry per CDR3 protein. The sample shows 450,000 to 550,000 distinct CDR3 sequences, 20% to 25% of them seen only once. Sample: PBMCs, taken roughly 23 days after the first yellow fever vaccination. The receptors derive from a man younger than 30 who received the YFV17D yellow fever vaccine.

This chain links TRBV29-1 with TRBJ1-2; 8 bases fit TRBD1. This CDR3 comprises 13 residues. Trimming cost V 7 bases and J 2 bases; bases outside gene matches: 6. CDR1 is SQVTM, CDR2 ANQGSEA, per germline. CDR3 region: CSAYRDRNYGYTF. The CDR3 DNA reads as TGCAGCGCCTACCGGGACAGGAACTATGGCTACACCTTC. Full variable domain (rest looked up from reference TRBV29-1 and TRBJ1-2): SAVISQKPSRDICQRGTSLTIQCQVDSQVTMMFWYRQQPGQSLTLIATANQGSEATYESGFVIDKFPISRPNLTFSTLTVSNMSPEDSSIYLCSAYRDRNYGYTFGSGTRLTVV.

V gene TRBV7-2 combines with J gene TRBJ2-5; 9 bases match TRBD2. V lost 3 bases, J lost 9 bases, and 5 bases stayed unmatched. CDR1 and CDR2 from the germline V gene are SGHTA and FQGNSA. The CDR3 extends over 13 amino acids. For the CDR3, the DNA is TGTGCCAGCAGCTTCTGGACTAGCGAGCCCCAGTACTTC. Encoded protein: CASSFWTSEPQYF.

This clonotype has more than one count but fewer than ten. This chain links TRBV18 with TRBJ2-7, with D possibly being TRBD1 or TRBD2 (6 bases each). In germline, CDR1 is KGHSH, CDR2 LQKENI. The CDR3 covers 14 residues. Trimming took off 6 bases at V and 7 bases at J, with 19 bases between the two ends. The DNA for the CDR3 is TGTGCCAGCTCCCCGCGGACACAAGGGGGGGAGCAGTACGTC. This translates into CASSPRTQGGEQYV.

This clonotype was observed a handful of times. This rearrangement joins TRBV4-2 to TRBJ2-5; possibly TRBD2 for D (6 bases). V dropped 6 bases and J dropped 2 bases, with 16 bases sitting between them. Germline V gene sequence: CDR1 LGHNA, CDR2 YNFKEQ. There are 15 residues in the CDR3. The CDR3 spells CASSPGVAAQETQYF. For the CDR3, the DNA is TGTGCCAGCAGTCCGGGGGTAGCGGCTCAAGAGACCCAGTACTTC.

This chain links TRBV4-3 with TRBJ2-3; D gene uncertain. Germline assignment: CDR1 LGHNA and CDR2 YSLEER. Trimming took off 1 base at V and 5 bases at J, with 7 bases between the two ends. The CDR3 covers 13 residues. Here the CDR3 reads CASSQGVGDTQYF. CDR3 DNA: TGCGCCAGCAGCCAAGGGGTGGGAGATACGCAGTATTTT.

The genes are TRBV6-2 or TRBV6-3 and TRBJ1-2, with 7 bases matching TRBD1. Germline trimming cut 2 bases from V and 2 bases from J; bases unmatched to any gene: 8. The CDR3 is made up of 16 amino acids. The germline CDR1 and CDR2 sequences are MNHEY and SVGEGT. CDR3 sequence: CASSYEGARGNYGYTF. For the CDR3, the DNA is TGTGCCAGCAGTTACGAGGGGGCGAGAGGAAACTATGGCTACACCTTC.

The gene calls are TRBV2 and TRBJ2-7; D might be TRBD1 (5 bases). Trimming stripped 8 bases from V and 3 bases from J, with 8 bases between. The CDR3 runs to 11 residues. CDR1 and CDR2 (germline): SNHLY, FYNNEI. Written as DNA, the CDR3 is TGTGCCAGCGTGCAGGGCTACGAGCAGTACTTC. Its translation: CASVQGYEQYF. The full variable domain, rest sourced from reference TRBV2 and TRBJ2-7, is EPEVTQTPSHQVTQMGQEVILRCVPISNHLYFYWYRQILGQKVEFLVSFYNNEISEKSEIFDDQFSVERPDGSNFTLKIRSTKLEDSAMYFCASVQGYEQYFGPGTRLTVT.

The V and J genes are TRBV6-5 and TRBJ2-7; no definite D call. Germline V gene data show CDR1 as MNHEY and CDR2 as SVGAGI. The CDR3 runs to 10 residues. The ends were cut back, 6 bases at V and 6 bases at J, with 6 bases in the middle. As DNA, the CDR3 is TGTGCCAGCAGACGCTCCGAGCAGTACGTC. Protein product: CASRRSEQYV.

V and J are TRBV9 and TRBJ2-5, with 9 bases aligning to TRBD1. The CDR3 spans 15 residues. Germline loops: CDR1 SGDLS, CDR2 YYNGEE. Trimming took 4 bases from V and 2 from J; bases not matched to a gene: 6. The CDR3 sequence is CASSRLGTGQETQYF. The CDR3 nucleotides are TGTGCCAGCAGCAGACTCGGGACAGGGCAAGAGACCCAGTACTTC.

This clonotype was observed a few times. The chain joins TRBV6-1 to TRBJ1-2; 8 bases are shared with TRBD1. Germline V gene data show CDR1 as MNHNS and CDR2 as SASEGT. After removal of 4 bases from V and 6 bases from J, the junction contained 4 bases not matched to a gene. This CDR3 comprises 13 residues. CDR3 sequence: CASSGTGYNGYTF. The CDR3 DNA reads TGTGCCAGCAGTGGGACAGGGTATAATGGCTACACCTTC.

J is TRBJ2-5 and V is TRBV5-1, with D tentatively TRBD1 (6 bases). The V end was cut by 3 bases, the J end by 3 bases, with 12 bases between. The CDR3 loop spans 14 amino acids. Germline CDR1 SGHRS, CDR2 YFSETQ. The CDR3 is CASSWATGEETQYF. CDR3 coding DNA: TGCGCCAGCAGCTGGGCGACAGGAGAAGAGACCCAGTACTTC.